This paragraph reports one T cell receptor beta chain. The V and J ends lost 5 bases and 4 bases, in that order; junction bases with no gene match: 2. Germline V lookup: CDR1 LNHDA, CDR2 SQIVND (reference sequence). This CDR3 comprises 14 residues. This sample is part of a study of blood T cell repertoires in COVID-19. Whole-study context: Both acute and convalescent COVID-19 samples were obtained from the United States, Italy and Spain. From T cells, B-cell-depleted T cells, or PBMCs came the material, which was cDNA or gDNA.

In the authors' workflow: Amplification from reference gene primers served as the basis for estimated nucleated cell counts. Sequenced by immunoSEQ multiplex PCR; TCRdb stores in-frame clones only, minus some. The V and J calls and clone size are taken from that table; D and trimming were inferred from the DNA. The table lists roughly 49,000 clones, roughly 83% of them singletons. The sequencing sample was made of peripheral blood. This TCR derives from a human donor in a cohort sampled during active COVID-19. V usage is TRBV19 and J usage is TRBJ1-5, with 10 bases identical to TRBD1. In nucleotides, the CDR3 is TGTGCCAGTAGTCTGGACAGGGGGAATCAGCCCCAGCATTTT. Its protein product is CASSLDRGNQPQHF.